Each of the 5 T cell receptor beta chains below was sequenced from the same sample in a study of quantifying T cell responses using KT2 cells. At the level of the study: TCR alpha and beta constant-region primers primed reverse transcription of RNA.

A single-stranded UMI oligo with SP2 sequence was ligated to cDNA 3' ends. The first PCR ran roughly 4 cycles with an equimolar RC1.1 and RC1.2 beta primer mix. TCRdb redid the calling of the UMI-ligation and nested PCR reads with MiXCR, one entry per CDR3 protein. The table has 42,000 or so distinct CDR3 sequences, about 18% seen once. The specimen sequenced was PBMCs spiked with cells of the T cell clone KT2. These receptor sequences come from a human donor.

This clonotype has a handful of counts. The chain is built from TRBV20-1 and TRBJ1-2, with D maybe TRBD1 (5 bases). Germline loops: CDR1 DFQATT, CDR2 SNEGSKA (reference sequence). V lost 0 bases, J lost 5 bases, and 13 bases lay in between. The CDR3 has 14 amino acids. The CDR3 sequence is CSARDISGAYGYTF. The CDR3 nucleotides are TGCAGTGCTAGAGACATATCCGGGGCTTATGGCTACACCTTC.

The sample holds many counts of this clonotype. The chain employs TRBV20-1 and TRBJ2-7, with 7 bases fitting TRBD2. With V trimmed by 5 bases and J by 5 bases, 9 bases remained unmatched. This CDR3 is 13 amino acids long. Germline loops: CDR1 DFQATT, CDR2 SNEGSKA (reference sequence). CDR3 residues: CSAGDRLAHEQYF. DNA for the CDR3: TGCAGTGCTGGGGACCGACTAGCTCACGAGCAGTACTTC.

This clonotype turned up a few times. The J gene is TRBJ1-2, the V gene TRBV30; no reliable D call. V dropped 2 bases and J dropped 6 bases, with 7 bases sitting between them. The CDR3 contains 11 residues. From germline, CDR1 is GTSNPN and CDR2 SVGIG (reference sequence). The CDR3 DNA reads TGTGCCTGGAGTCATGTAAATGGCTACACCTTC. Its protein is CAWSHVNGYTF.

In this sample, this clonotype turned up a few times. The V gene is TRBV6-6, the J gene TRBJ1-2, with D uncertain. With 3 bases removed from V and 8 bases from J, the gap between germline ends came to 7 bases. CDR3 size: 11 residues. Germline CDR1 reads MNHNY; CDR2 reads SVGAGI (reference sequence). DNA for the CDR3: TGTGCCAGCAGTTATTTAAAGGGCTACACCTTC. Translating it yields CASSYLKGYTF.

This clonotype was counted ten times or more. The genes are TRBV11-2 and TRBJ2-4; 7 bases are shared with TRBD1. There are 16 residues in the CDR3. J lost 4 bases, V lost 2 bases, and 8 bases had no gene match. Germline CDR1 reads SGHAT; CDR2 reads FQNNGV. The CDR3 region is CASSLSSGQIKNIQYF. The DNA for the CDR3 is TGTGCCAGCAGCTTATCTTCGGGACAGATTAAAAACATTCAGTACTTC.